The clone carrying this TCR beta chain was detected once. Germline CDR1 MNHEY, CDR2 SVGAGI. V lost 2 bases and J lost 4, with 11 bases in between. The CDR3 length is 15 residues. This sample is drawn from a study of blood T cell repertoires in COVID-19. Study-wide background: The origin of the acute and convalescent COVID-19 samples was the United States, Italy and Spain. T cells, B-cell-depleted T cells, or PBMCs supplied cDNA or gDNA.

Per the authors' pipeline: Estimates of nucleated cell counts were drawn from the amplification of reference gene primers. Profiled with immunoSEQ multiplex PCR; TCRdb holds only in-frame clones, not every one. Clonal size and the V and J genes are those of that table, whereas D and trimming came from the DNA. The table lists over 60,000 clones, 80% of them singletons. The source of this sequence is a human donor in a cohort sampled during active COVID-19. The chain links TRBV6-5 to TRBJ2-2, with D uncertain. Sequenced material: peripheral blood. CDR3 loop: CASSYQQTITGELFF. The CDR3 DNA reads as TGTGCCAGCAGTTACCAACAAACGATCACCGGGGAGCTGTTTTTT.